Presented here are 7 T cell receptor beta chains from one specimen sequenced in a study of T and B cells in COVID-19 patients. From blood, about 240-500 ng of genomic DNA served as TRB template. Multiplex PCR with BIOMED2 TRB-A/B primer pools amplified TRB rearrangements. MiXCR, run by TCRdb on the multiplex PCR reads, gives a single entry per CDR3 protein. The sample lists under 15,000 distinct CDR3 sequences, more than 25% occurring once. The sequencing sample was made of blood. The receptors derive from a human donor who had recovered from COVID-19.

This CDR3 is CSVEDQGTYEQYF. The CDR3 DNA follows: TGCAGCGTTGAAGATCAGGGAACCTACGAGCAGTACTTC. The chain carries TRBV29-1 and TRBJ2-7; weak D call: TRBD1 (5 bases). Trimming took 0 bases from V and 2 from J, leaving 8 bases between them. The germline V gene has CDR1 SQVTM and CDR2 ANQGSEA. This CDR3 contains 13 residues.

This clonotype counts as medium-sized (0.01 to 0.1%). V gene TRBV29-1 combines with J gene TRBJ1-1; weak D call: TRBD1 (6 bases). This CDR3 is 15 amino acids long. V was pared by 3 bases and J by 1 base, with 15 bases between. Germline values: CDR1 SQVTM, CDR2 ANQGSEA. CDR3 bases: TGCAGCGTTGACCATCGACAGGCCGCGAACACTGAAGCTTTCTTT. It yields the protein CSVDHRQAANTEAFF.

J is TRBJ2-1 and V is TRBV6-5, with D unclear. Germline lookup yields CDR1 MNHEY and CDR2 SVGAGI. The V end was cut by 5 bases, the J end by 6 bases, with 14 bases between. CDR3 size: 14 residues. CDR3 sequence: CASSGRQLVNEQFF. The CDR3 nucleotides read TGTGCCAGCAGTGGCCGGCAATTAGTCAATGAGCAGTTCTTC.

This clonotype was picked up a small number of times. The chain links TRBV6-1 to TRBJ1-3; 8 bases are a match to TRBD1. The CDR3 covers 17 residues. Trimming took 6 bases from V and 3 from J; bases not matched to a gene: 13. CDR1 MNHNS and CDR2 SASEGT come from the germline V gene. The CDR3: CASSVGAGGMGGNTIYF. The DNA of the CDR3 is TGTGCCAGCAGCGTAGGAGCAGGGGGCATGGGTGGAAACACCATATATTTT.

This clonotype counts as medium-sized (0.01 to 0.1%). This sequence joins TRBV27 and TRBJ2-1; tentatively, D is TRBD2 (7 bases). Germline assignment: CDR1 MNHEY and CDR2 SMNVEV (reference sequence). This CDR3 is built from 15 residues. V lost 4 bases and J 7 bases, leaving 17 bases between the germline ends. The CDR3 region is CASSYREGGDNEQFF. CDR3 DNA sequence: TGTGCCAGCAGTTACAGGGAGGGGGGAGATAATGAGCAGTTCTTC.

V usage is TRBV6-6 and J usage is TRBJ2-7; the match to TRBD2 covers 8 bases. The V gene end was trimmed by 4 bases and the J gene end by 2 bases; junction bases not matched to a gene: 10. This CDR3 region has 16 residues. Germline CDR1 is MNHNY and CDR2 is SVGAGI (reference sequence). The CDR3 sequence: CASSLSGGGRPYEQYF. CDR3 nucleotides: TGTGCCAGCAGTTTATCCGGCGGGGGGCGACCCTACGAGCAGTACTTC.

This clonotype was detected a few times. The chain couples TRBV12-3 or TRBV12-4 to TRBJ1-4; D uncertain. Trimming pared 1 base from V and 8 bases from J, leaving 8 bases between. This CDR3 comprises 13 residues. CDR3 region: CASSLETQEKLFF. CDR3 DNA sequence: TGTGCCAGCAGTTTAGAGACCCAAGAAAAACTGTTTTTT.